One T cell receptor (beta chain) is described in this entry. One end of the junction is discordant with germline, which a read error may explain. The data were obtained in a study of glioma-infiltrating T cells. Amplification of TCR alpha and beta CDR3 regions from RNA used iRepertoire nested multiplex PCR. TCRdb itself ran the multiplex PCR reads through MiXCR, one entry per CDR3 protein. Found here are 300,000 to 400,000 distinct CDR3 sequences, around 38% of them singletons; the top ten hold about 12%. The CDR3 contains 15 residues. Germline lookup yields CDR1 SGHVS and CDR2 FNYEAQ. This chain connects TRBV7-6 to TRBJ2-1; TRBD2 aligns across 8 bases. The sample comprised glioma tissue, nonneoplastic brain tissue, or PBMCs (not recorded which). The receptor's source is a human donor with low-grade glioma or glioblastoma, undergoing nonglioma brain surgery, or in good health (not recorded which). The CDR3 nucleotides read TGTGCTAGCAGCCCCAGTAGCGGGACCTACAATGAGCAGTTCTTC. It specifies CASSPSSGTYNEQFF.